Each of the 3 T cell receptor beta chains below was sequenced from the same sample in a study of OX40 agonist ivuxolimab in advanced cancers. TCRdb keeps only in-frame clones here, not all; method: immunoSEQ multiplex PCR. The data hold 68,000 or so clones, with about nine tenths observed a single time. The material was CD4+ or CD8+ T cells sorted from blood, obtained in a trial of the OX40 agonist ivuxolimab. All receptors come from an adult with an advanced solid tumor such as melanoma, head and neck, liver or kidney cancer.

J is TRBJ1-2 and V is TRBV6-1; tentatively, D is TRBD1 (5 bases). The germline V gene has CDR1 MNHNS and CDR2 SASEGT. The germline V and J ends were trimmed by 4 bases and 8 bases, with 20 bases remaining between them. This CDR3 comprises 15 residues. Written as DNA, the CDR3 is TGTGCCAGCAGTGCGGGGACGTATTTGCTGGGCGGCTACACCTTC. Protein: CASSAGTYLLGGYTF.

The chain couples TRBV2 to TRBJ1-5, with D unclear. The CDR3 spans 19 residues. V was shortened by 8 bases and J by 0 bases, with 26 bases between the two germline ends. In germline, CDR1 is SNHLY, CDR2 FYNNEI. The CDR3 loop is CASSPREFTLWGSNQPQHF. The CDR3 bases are TGTGCCAGCTCCCCCCGGGAATTTACCCTTTGGGGTAGCAATCAGCCCCAGCATTTT.

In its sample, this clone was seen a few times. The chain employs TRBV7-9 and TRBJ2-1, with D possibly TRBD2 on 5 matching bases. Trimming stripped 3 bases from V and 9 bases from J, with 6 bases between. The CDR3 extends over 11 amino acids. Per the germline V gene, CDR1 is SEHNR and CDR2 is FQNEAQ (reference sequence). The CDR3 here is CASSFGIEQFF. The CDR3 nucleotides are TGTGCCAGCAGCTTCGGGATTGAGCAGTTCTTC. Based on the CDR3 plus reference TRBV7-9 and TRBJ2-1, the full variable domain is DTGVSQNPRHKITKRGQNVTFRCDPISEHNRLYWYRQTLGQGPEFLTYFQNEAQLEKSRLLSDRFSAERPKGSFSTLEIQRTEQGDSAMYLCASSFGIEQFFGPGTRLTVL.